This TCR beta chain was captured by sequencing in a study of T cells in Graves' hyperthyroidism and ophthalmopathy. This clonotype was counted at least ten times. What it binds is not known. RNA transcripts provided the source from which TCR beta CDR3 regions were amplified. The primer set for the first-round RT-PCR of the TCR CDR3 was HTBI. Each CDR3 protein is one row after TCRdb ran MiXCR on the multiplex PCR reads. This repertoire shows 600,000 to 650,000 distinct CDR3 sequences, about a sixth found once; its top ten account for around 4%. Overall study findings and caveats: Expanded thyroid clonotypes (above 0.001) were mostly also found in blood. Ophthalmopathy, as predicted by the model, came a median around 6 months after the prediction.

Graves' hyperthyroidism was deemed stable given no ophthalmopathy progression within 18 months. Germline V gene data show CDR1 as SQVTM and CDR2 as ANQGSEA. The V end was cut by 4 bases, the J end by 2 bases, with 23 bases between. This CDR3 contains 17 residues. The rearrangement joins TRBV29-1 to TRBJ1-1; possible D gene TRBD1, 6 bases. Material for sequencing was blood. The source of this sequence is a woman between 25 and 40 years old with Graves' hyperthyroidism. CDR3 DNA sequence: TGCAGCGTTGCATCTGGGCAGGGGCTGACCTTCAACACTGAAGCTTTCTTT. As protein: CSVASGQGLTFNTEAFF.